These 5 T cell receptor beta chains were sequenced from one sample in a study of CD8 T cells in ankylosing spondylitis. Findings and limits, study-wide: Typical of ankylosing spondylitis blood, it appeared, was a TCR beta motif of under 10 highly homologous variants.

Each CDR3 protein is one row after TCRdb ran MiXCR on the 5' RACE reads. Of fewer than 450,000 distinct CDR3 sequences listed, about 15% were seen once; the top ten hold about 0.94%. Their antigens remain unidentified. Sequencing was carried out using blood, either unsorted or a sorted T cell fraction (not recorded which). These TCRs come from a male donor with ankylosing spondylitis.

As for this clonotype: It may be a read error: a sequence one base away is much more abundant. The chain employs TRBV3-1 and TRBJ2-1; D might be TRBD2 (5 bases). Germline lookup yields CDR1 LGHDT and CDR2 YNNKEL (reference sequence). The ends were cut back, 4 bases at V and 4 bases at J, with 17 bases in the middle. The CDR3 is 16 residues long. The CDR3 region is CASSRGLAADYNEQFF. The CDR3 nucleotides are TGTGCCAGCAGCCGAGGGTTGGCGGCGGATTACAATGAGCAGTTCTTC.

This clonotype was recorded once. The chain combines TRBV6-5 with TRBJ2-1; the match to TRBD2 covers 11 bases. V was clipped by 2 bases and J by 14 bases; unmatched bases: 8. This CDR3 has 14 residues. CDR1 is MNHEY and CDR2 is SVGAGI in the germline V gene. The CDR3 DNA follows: TGTGCCAGCAGTTACGGAATAGCGGGAGGGCCTAAGTTCTTC. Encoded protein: CASSYGIAGGPKFF.

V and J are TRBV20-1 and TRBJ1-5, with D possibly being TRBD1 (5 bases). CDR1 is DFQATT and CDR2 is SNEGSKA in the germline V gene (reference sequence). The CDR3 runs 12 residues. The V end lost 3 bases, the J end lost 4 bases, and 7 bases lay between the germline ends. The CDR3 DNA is TGCAGTGCTAGCGAGGGGAATCAGCCCCAGCATTTT. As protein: CSASEGNQPQHF.

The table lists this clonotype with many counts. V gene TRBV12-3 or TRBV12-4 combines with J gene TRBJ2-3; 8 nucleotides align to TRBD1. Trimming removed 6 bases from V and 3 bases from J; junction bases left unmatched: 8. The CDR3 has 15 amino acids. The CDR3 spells CASSLPTGVTDTQYF. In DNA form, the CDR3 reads TGTGCCAGCAGCCTTCCGACAGGGGTAACAGATACGCAGTATTTT.

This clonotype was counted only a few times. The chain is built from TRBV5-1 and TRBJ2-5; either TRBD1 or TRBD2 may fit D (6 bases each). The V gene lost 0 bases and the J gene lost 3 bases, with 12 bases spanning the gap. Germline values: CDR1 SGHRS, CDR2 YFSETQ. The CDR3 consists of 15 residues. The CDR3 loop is CASSLAGGREETQYF. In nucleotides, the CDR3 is TGCGCCAGCAGCTTGGCCGGGGGCAGAGAAGAGACCCAGTACTTC.